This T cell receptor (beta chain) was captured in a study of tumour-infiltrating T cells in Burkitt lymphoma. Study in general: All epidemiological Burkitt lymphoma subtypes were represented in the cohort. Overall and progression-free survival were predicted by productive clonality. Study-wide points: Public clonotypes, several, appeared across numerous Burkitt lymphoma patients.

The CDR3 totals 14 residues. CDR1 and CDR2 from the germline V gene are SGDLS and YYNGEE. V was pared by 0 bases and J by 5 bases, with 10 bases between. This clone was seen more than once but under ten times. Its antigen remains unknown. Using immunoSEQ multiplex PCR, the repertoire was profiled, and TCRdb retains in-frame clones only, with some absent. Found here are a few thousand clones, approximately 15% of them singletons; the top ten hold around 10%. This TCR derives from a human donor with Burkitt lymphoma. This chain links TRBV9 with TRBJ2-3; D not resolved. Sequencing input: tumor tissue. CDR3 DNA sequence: TGTGCCAGCAGCGTAGACGTCGCCAGAGATACGCAGTATTTT. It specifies CASSVDVARDTQYF.